Each of the 15 T cell receptor beta chains below was sequenced from the same sample in a study of early T cells in non-severe SARS-CoV-2 infection (dated by TCRdb to the early 2020s). The method behind the library was 5' RACE. TCRdb lists the instrument as NextSeq 500. The raw public data were reprocessed by TCRdb itself: fastp quality trimming at Q25, MiXCR clonotype calling, in-frame beta chains only. Rows matching on CDR3 protein sequence are summarized as one entry with the most common DNA and genes. For this sample the table gives under 30,000 distinct CDR3 sequences, of which 3.5% to 5.5% were detected only once. The top ten hold approximately 14% of the sample. What was sequenced was whole blood. These TCRs come from an adult who was a healthcare worker with PCR-confirmed SARS-CoV-2 infection or an uninfected control (not recorded which).

The genes are TRBV12-3 or TRBV12-4 and TRBJ1-6; D not certain. The V end was cut by 8 bases, the J end by 8 bases, with 19 bases between. The CDR3 runs to 15 residues. CDR3: CASLTGRVGDSPLHF. DNA for the CDR3: TGTGCCAGCCTCACCGGCCGGGTGGGCGATTCACCCCTCCACTTT.

This clonotype occurred many times. This chain links TRBV19 with TRBJ1-1; D possibly corresponds to TRBD1 (6 bases). Per the germline V gene, CDR1 is LNHDA and CDR2 is SQIVND (reference sequence). This CDR3 is built from 14 residues. Trimming cost V 5 bases and J 4 bases, with 14 bases left between them. The CDR3: CASSRNRVGTEAFF. CDR3 bases: TGTGCCAGTAGTCGGAACAGGGTCGGCACTGAAGCTTTCTTT. Variable domain in full (rest from reference TRBV19 and TRBJ1-1): DGGITQSPKYLFRKEGQNVTLSCEQNLNHDAMYWYRQDPGQGLRLIYYSQIVNDFQKGDIAEGYSVSREKKESFPLTVTSAQKNPTAFYLCASSRNRVGTEAFFGQGTRLTVV.

Regarding this clonotype: It may be a read error: a sequence one base away is much more abundant. This sequence joins TRBV6-5 and TRBJ2-3; 11 bases are a match to TRBD1. Germline CDR1 is MNHEY and CDR2 is SVGAGI. The CDR3 has 15 residues. CDR3 sequence reads: CASRSGTGGDYTQFF. DNA of the CDR3: TGTGCCAGCAGGTCCGGGACAGGGGGAGATTATACGCAGTTTTTT.

This clonotype was counted ten times or more. The gene calls are TRBV6-2 or TRBV6-3 and TRBJ2-2; possibly TRBD2 for D (6 bases). The CDR3 is 16 residues long. The germline V and J ends were trimmed by 0 bases and 2 bases, with 10 bases remaining between them. Germline values: CDR1 MNHEY, CDR2 SVGEGT. The CDR3: CASSYSPGLNTGELFF. The CDR3 DNA reads TGTGCCAGCAGTTACTCGCCGGGACTCAACACCGGGGAGCTGTTTTTT.

This clonotype was detected ten times or more. V usage is TRBV10-2 and J usage is TRBJ2-3, with 10 bases aligning to TRBD2. Germline values: CDR1 WSHSY, CDR2 SAAADI. This CDR3 contains 16 residues. V trimming: 6 bases; J trimming: 6 bases; junction bases outside the gene matches: 12. CDR3 DNA: TGCGCCAGCAGGACACCAGCGGGAGGGCCGTCCGATACGCAGTATTTT. Translating it yields CASRTPAGGPSDTQYF.

Only a few counts were recorded for this clonotype. V gene TRBV15 combines with J gene TRBJ2-2, with D possibly being TRBD1 (6 bases). Trimming stripped 0 bases from V and 9 bases from J, with 8 bases between. CDR3 length: 13 residues. Per the germline V gene, CDR1 is LNHNV and CDR2 is YYDKDF (reference sequence). The CDR3 DNA sequence: TGTGCCACCAGCAGAGATTGGGGGCGGGAGCTGTTTTTT. It is translated as CATSRDWGRELFF.

Ten or more counts support this clonotype. The chain combines TRBV29-1 with TRBJ2-5; 10 nucleotides align to TRBD2. The V gene end was trimmed by 7 bases and the J gene end by 4 bases; junction bases not matched to a gene: 6. Germline V gives CDR1 SQVTM, CDR2 ANQGSEA. CDR3 length equals 13 residues. The CDR3 protein is CSASLAGRETQYF. CDR3 nucleotides: TGCAGCGCATCACTAGCGGGACGAGAGACCCAGTACTTC.

The genes are TRBV18 and TRBJ2-5; 7 positions match TRBD2. This CDR3 is built from 15 residues. Looked up from germline, CDR1 is KGHSH and CDR2 is LQKENI. The V gene end was trimmed by 6 bases and the J gene end by 4 bases; junction bases not matched to a gene: 11. CDR3: CASSTTSSGGETQYF. In nucleotides, the CDR3 is TGTGCCAGCTCGACGACATCTTCGGGAGGAGAGACCCAGTACTTC. Based on the CDR3 plus reference TRBV18 and TRBJ2-5, the full variable domain is NAGVMQNPRHLVRRRGQEARLRCSPMKGHSHVYWYRQLPEEGLKFMVYLQKENIIDESGMPKERFSAEFPKEGPSILRIQQVVRGDSAAYFCASSTTSSGGETQYFGPGTRLLVL.

Many counts were recorded for this clonotype. V gene TRBV18 combines with J gene TRBJ1-1, with 8 bases identical to TRBD1. This CDR3 has 17 residues. The germline V gene has CDR1 KGHSH and CDR2 LQKENI. The V segment lost 3 bases and the J segment 0 bases; nucleotides outside the gene matches: 9. CDR3: CASSPPRQGLMNTEAFF. CDR3 DNA: TGTGCCAGCTCACCCCCGAGACAGGGGTTGATGAACACTGAAGCTTTCTTT.

This clonotype was seen ten or more times. The V and J genes are TRBV7-9 and TRBJ1-4, with 7 bases aligning to TRBD1. CDR1 and CDR2 from the germline V gene are SEHNR and FQNEAQ (reference sequence). Trimming cost V 6 bases and J 4 bases; bases outside gene matches: 2. The CDR3 has 13 amino acids. The CDR3 coding sequence is TGTGCCAGCAGGTGGGACAGTAATGAAAAACTGTTTTTT. Amino acid sequence: CASRWDSNEKLFF.

This clonotype showed up many times. The V gene is TRBV11-2, the J gene TRBJ1-2; 9 nucleotides align to TRBD1. The CDR3 contains 15 residues. V lost 5 bases to trimming and J lost 2 bases; unmatched junction nucleotides: 6. The germline CDR1 and CDR2 sequences are SGHAT and FQNNGV. The CDR3 DNA is TGTGCCAGCAGCCAGAACGGACAGGGGAACTATGGCTACACCTTC. Translation: CASSQNGQGNYGYTF. Full variable domain (rest looked up from reference TRBV11-2 and TRBJ1-2): EAGVAQSPRYKIIEKRQSVAFWCNPISGHATLYWYQQILGQGPKLLIQFQNNGVVDDSQLPKDRFSAERLKGVDSTLKIQPAKLEDSAVYLCASSQNGQGNYGYTFGSGTRLTVV.

This clonotype was seen at least ten times. V usage is TRBV6-5 and J usage is TRBJ2-1, with D possibly matching TRBD2 (7 bases). Trimming stripped 7 bases from V and 7 bases from J, with 20 bases between. The CDR3 is made up of 15 amino acids. CDR1 MNHEY and CDR2 SVGAGI come from the germline V gene. CDR3 loop: CASKGRGAEVNEQFF. CDR3 sequence (DNA): TGTGCCAGCAAAGGCCGGGGGGCGGAAGTAAATGAGCAGTTCTTC.

This clonotype was detected ten times or more. This chain links TRBV29-1 with TRBJ2-1; tentative D call: TRBD2 (6 bases). The CDR3 extends over 13 amino acids. Trimming removed 1 base at V and 3 bases at J, with 7 bases between. CDR1 SQVTM and CDR2 ANQGSEA come from the germline V gene. This CDR3 is CSVEGGNYNEQFF. CDR3 in DNA: TGCAGCGTTGAAGGCGGGAACTACAATGAGCAGTTCTTC.

This clonotype was observed many times. The chain uses TRBV6-5 and TRBJ1-2, with no clear D. Germline V lookup: CDR1 MNHEY, CDR2 SVGAGI. Trimming stripped 2 bases from V and 4 bases from J, with 11 bases between. This CDR3 comprises 14 residues. CDR3 residues: CASSYREEGYGYTF. CDR3 in DNA: TGTGCCAGCAGTTACAGGGAAGAAGGCTATGGCTACACCTTC.

The rearrangement uses TRBV7-3 and TRBJ2-3; weak D call: TRBD2 (5 bases). V gave up 5 bases and J gave up 2 bases, with 8 bases separating them. CDR3 size: 13 residues. The germline gives CDR1 SGHTA, CDR2 FQGTGA. Here the CDR3 reads CASSPDYTDTQYF. CDR3 nucleotides: TGTGCCAGCAGCCCAGACTACACAGATACGCAGTATTTT.